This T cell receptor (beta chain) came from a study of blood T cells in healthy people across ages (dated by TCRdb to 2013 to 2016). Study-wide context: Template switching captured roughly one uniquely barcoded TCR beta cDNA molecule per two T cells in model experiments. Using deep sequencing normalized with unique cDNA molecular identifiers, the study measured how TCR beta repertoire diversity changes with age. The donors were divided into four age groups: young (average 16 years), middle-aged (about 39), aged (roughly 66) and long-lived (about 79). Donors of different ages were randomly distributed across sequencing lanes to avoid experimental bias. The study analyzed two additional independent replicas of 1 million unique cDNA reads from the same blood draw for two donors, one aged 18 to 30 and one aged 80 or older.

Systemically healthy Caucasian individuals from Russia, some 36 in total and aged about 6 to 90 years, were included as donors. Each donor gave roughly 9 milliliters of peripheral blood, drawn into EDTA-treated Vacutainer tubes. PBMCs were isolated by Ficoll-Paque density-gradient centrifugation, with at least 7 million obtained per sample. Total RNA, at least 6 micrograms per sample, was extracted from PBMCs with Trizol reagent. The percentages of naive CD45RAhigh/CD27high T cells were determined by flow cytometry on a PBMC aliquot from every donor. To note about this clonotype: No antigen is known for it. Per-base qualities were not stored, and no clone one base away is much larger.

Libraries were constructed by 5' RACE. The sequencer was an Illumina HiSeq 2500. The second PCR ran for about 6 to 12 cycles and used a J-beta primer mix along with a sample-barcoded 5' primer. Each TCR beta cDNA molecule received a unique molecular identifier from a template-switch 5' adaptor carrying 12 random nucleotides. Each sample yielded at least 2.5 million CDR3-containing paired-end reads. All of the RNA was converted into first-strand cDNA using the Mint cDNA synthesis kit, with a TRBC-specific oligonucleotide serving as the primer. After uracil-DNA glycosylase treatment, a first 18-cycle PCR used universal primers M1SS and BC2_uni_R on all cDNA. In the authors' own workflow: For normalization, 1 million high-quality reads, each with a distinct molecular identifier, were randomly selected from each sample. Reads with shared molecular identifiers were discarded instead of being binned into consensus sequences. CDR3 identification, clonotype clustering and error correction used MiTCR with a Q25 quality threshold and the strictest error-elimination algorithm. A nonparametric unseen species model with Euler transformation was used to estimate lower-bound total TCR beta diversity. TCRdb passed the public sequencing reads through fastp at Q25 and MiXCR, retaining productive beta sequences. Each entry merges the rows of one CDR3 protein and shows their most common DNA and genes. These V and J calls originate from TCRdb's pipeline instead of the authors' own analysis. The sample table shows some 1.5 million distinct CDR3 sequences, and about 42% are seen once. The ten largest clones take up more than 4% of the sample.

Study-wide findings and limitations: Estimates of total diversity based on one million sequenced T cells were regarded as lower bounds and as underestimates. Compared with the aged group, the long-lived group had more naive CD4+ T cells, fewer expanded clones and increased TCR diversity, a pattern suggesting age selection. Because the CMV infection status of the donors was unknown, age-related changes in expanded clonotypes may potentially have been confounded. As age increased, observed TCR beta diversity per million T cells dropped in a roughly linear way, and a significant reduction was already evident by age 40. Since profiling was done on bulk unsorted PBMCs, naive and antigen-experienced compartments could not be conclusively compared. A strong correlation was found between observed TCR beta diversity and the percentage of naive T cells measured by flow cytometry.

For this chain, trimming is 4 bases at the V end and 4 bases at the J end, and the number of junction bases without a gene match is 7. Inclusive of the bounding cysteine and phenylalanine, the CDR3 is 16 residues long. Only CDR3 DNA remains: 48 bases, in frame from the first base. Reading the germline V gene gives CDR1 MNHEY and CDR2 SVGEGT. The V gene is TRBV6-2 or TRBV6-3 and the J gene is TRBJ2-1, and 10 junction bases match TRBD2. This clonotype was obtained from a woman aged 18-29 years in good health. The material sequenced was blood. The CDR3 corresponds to CASSFPPTSGYNEQFF. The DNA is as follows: TGTGCCAGCAGTTTCCCGCCGACTAGCGGGTACAATGAGCAGTTCTTC.